Listed here are 20 T cell receptor beta chains from one sample, sequenced in a study of CD8+CD57+ T cells in acquired aplastic anemia. Using genomic DNA as the template, TCR beta VDJ and CDR3 profiling was carried out. TCRdb used MiXCR to reprocess the reads, holding one entry per CDR3 protein. The top ten clones hold approximately 15% of a sample with around 190,000 distinct CDR3 sequences, roughly 56% of them seen once. The sequenced material came from sorted CD4+, CD8+, or CD8+CD57+ T cells (not recorded which) from PBMCs. These receptors all come from a human donor in good health, serving as a control.

Many counts were recorded for this clonotype. This chain connects TRBV10-3 to TRBJ2-2; the D gene is possibly TRBD1 (5 bases). This CDR3 spans 15 amino acids. Trimming stripped 4 bases from V and 4 bases from J, with 13 bases between. Germline-derived CDR1 and CDR2 are ENHRY and SYGVKD. The CDR3 nucleotides read TGTGCCATCAGTGGCAGGGCAGGGTCCACCGGGGAGCTGTTTTTT. Protein sequence: CAISGRAGSTGELFF.

This clonotype was seen ten or more times. The chain carries TRBV5-1 and TRBJ2-2; maybe TRBD1 (5 bases). Germline CDR1 is SGHRS and CDR2 is YFSETQ. This CDR3 comprises 16 residues. Trimming took 0 bases from V and 0 from J, leaving 9 bases between them. The CDR3 DNA reads TGCGCCAGCAGCTTGGCCACAGGACCGAACACCGGGGAGCTGTTTTTT. It translates to CASSLATGPNTGELFF. The variable domain in full, with the rest retrieved from reference TRBV5-1 and TRBJ2-2, is KAGVTQTPRYLIKTRGQQVTLSCSPISGHRSVSWYQQTPGQGLQFLFEYFSETQRNKGNFPGRFSGRQFSNSRSEMNVSTLELGDSALYLCASSLATGPNTGELFFGEGSRLTVL.

The chain has TRBV9 and TRBJ1-5, with 7 bases that match TRBD1. V dropped 0 bases and J dropped 5; count of bases not matched to a gene: 8. CDR1 and CDR2 from the germline V gene are SGDLS and YYNGEE. This CDR3 is 16 amino acids long. The CDR3, as DNA: TGTGCCAGCAGCGTAGGTAGGAGGGGGCTCGATCAGCCCCAGCATTTT. Translating gives CASSVGRRGLDQPQHF.

A remark on this clonotype: Germline and junction disagree at one end, which may indicate a read error. The rearrangement joins TRBV19 to TRBJ1-1, with D maybe TRBD1 (5 bases). The CDR3 is made up of 14 amino acids. The germline gives CDR1 LNHDA, CDR2 SQIVND (reference sequence). The CDR3 loop is CAISARALDTKAFF. The CDR3 bases are TGTGCCATCAGTGCGCGGGCGTTGGACACTAAAGCTTTCTTT.

In its sample, this clonotype was seen many times. The CDR3: CASSPGQGFFYEQYF. In DNA, the CDR3 is TGTGCCAGCAGCCCGGGACAGGGGTTTTTCTACGAGCAGTACTTC. The rearrangement links TRBV5-5 to TRBJ2-7; 10 bases fit TRBD1. The CDR3 sequence is 15 residues long. The ends lost 4 bases at V and 3 bases at J; junction bases unmatched: 7. CDR1 and CDR2 (germline): SGHKS, YYEKEE (reference sequence).

The CDR3 loop reads CASSAWDGAGSPLHF. In DNA, the CDR3 is TGTGCCAGCAGTGCCTGGGACGGGGCAGGGTCACCCCTCCACTTT. This chain joins TRBV2 and TRBJ1-6; D is possibly TRBD1 (5 bases). The CDR3 has 15 amino acids. The germline V and J ends were trimmed by 4 bases and 10 bases, with 17 bases remaining between them. Germline V gives CDR1 SNHLY, CDR2 FYNNEI.

The chain recombines TRBV14 with TRBJ1-1, with D tentatively TRBD1 (5 bases). This CDR3 has 13 amino acids. CDR1 is SGHDN, CDR2 FVKESK, per germline. V was shortened by 4 bases and J by 5 bases, with 11 bases between the two germline ends. The CDR3 DNA sequence: TGTGCCAGCAGCCCAGGGTTATGGACTGAAGCTTTCTTT. Its protein is CASSPGLWTEAFF.

The chain uses TRBV7-8 and TRBJ2-3; 12 nucleotides agree with TRBD2. Trimming took 5 bases from V and 2 from J; bases not matched to a gene: 5. Germline V gives CDR1 SGHVS, CDR2 FQNEAQ. CDR3 length: 16 residues. CDR3 sequence (DNA): TGTGCCAGCAGCCCAACTAGCGGGGGGCTCACAGATACGCAGTATTTT. Its protein product is CASSPTSGGLTDTQYF.

This clonotype was observed many times. The chain combines TRBV2 with TRBJ1-3; D remains ambiguous. The V end lost 6 bases, the J end lost 0 bases, and 9 bases lay between the germline ends. The CDR3 covers 14 residues. CDR1 is SNHLY and CDR2 is FYNNEI in the germline V gene. Written as DNA, the CDR3 is TGTGCCAGCAGCAGCCCTTCCTCTGGAAACACCATATATTTT. It translates to CASSSPSSGNTIYF.

This clonotype has a count of ten or more. In nucleotides, the CDR3 is TGTGCCACCAGTGAAAACGACAGGGTTGGACCAGATACGCAGTATTTT. Its translation is CATSENDRVGPDTQYF. V usage is TRBV24-1 and J usage is TRBJ2-3; 7 bases line up with TRBD1. V lost 4 bases to trimming and J lost 4 bases; unmatched junction nucleotides: 10. This CDR3 is built from 16 residues. CDR1 and CDR2 from the germline V gene are KGHDR and SFDVKD.

V and J are TRBV10-1 and TRBJ1-4; D unclear. The CDR3 extends over 13 amino acids. The germline V gene encodes CDR1 WNHNN and CDR2 SYGVQD (reference sequence). Trimming removed 5 bases at V and 8 bases at J, with 12 bases between. As DNA, the CDR3 is TGCGCCAGCAGTCCCTACGGAGCGGAAAAACTGTTTTTT. It encodes CASSPYGAEKLFF.

This clonotype was observed many times. The chain uses TRBV10-1 and TRBJ1-4; the match to TRBD1 covers 8 bases. Germline CDR1 WNHNN, CDR2 SYGVQD (reference sequence). This CDR3 contains 19 residues. Trimming removed 0 bases from V and 0 bases from J; junction bases left unmatched: 9. CDR3 in amino acids: CASSESPLDRAATNEKLFF. CDR3 nucleotide sequence: TGCGCCAGCAGTGAGTCCCCACTGGACAGGGCAGCAACTAATGAAAAACTGTTTTTT.

The V call is TRBV29-1, the J call TRBJ2-3; TRBD2 aligns across 8 bases. This CDR3 has 15 amino acids. The germline CDR1 and CDR2 sequences are SQVTM and ANQGSEA. V gave up 3 bases and J gave up 2 bases; unmatched junction bases: 7. In DNA form, the CDR3 reads TGCAGCGTTGACGGATCGGGGGGGATCACAGATACGCAGTATTTT. The encoded protein is CSVDGSGGITDTQYF.

This chain uses TRBV10-3 with TRBJ1-6, with 10 bases that match TRBD1. J lost 8 bases, V lost 0 bases, and 1 base had no gene match. There are 15 residues in the CDR3. Germline V gene data show CDR1 as ENHRY and CDR2 as SYGVKD. The CDR3 nucleotides are TGTGCCATCAGTGAGTCCGGGACAGGGGATTCACCCCTCCACTTT. It specifies CAISESGTGDSPLHF.

As concerns this clonotype: Just one base apart from a much larger clone, this may be a read error. The rearrangement uses TRBV10-3 and TRBJ2-5, with TRBD1 matching 8 bases. Per the germline V gene, CDR1 is ENHRY and CDR2 is SYGVKD. CDR3 length: 16 amino acids. CDR3 DNA: TGTGCCATCAGTGACCCAAGGGGACAGGCTCAAGGGACCCAGTACTTC. This translates into CAISDPRGQAQGTQYF.

A word on this clonotype: The junction does not match germline at one end; this may be a read error. The chain employs TRBV19 and TRBJ1-5, with no clear D. Per the germline V gene, CDR1 is LNHDA and CDR2 is SQIVND (reference sequence). The length of the CDR3 is 13 residues. The CDR3 loop is CASSFGEVPPKHF. CDR3 sequence (DNA): TGTGCCAGTAGTTTTGGCGAAGTACCGCCCAAGCATTTT.

The count of this clonotype is one. V and J are TRBV7-2 and TRBJ1-6, with 7 nucleotides matching TRBD1. J lost 10 bases, V lost 5 bases, and 8 bases had no gene match. Germline V CDR1 and CDR2: SGHTA, FQGNSA. CDR3 length: 14 amino acids. CDR3 loop: CASSRTGPTSPLHF. CDR3 DNA sequence: TGTGCCAGCAGCCGGACAGGCCCGACGTCACCCCTCCACTTT.

The V and J genes are TRBV19 and TRBJ2-5, with 9 positions matching TRBD2. Unmatched junction bases numbered 2, after V lost 1 base and J lost 5 bases. The CDR3 sequence is 14 residues long. Germline V gene sequence: CDR1 LNHDA, CDR2 SQIVND (reference sequence). Here the CDR3 reads CASSIGGGGETQYF. CDR3 nucleotides: TGTGCCAGTAGTATAGGCGGGGGGGGGGAGACCCAGTACTTC.

V and J are TRBV28 and TRBJ1-1; 10 bases are a match to TRBD1. This CDR3 spans 13 amino acids. J was trimmed by 11 bases and V by 2 bases; bases with no gene match: 5. Germline lookup yields CDR1 MDHEN and CDR2 SYDVKM. For the CDR3, the DNA is TGTGCCAGCAGTTTAGGACAGGGGGTTGAGGCTTTCTTT. Its translation is CASSLGQGVEAFF.

This clonotype appeared once. CDR3 nucleotides: TGTGCCAGCAGCGTAGCCGCCGGGGCCAACGTCCTGACTTTC. Translation gives CASSVAAGANVLTF. This sequence joins TRBV9 and TRBJ2-6; D unresolved. V gave up 0 bases and J gave up 4 bases, with 5 bases separating them. The germline gives CDR1 SGDLS, CDR2 YYNGEE. The CDR3 contains 14 residues.